This T cell receptor beta chain was recovered during a study of CD8+ T cells in alopecia areata. Overall study: Patients in the treated group were given tofacitinib by mouth, 5 to 10 mg twice a day. Findings and caveats of the study: Clonality in the scalp and expanded CD8+ clones ranked among the top 100 were significantly decreased by tofacitinib. It was observed that many expanded lesional clones persisted in scalp and blood during tofacitinib.

Treatment: oral pan-JAK inhibitor, 5-10 mg twice daily. This CDR3 region has 15 residues. J lost 0 bases, V lost 2 bases, and 3 bases had no gene match. Germline lookup yields CDR1 MDHEN and CDR2 SYDVKM. Comment on this clone: Its antigen is currently unknown.

Sequencing templates came from extracted RNA that was reverse transcribed into cDNA. TCRdb's copy holds only in-frame clones and misses some; the assay was immunoSEQ multiplex PCR. The sample carries 200,000 or so clones, roughly 50% recorded once. The sequences come from CD4+ T cells sorted from blood, collected at week 24, from a patient treated with tofacitinib. This clonotype was sampled from a human donor with alopecia areata. V and J are TRBV28 and TRBJ2-7; TRBD1 agrees at 8 bases. The CDR3 region has the DNA TGTGCCAGCAGTTTACGGACAGGGATCTCCTACGAGCAGTACTTC. Its translation: CASSLRTGISYEQYF.